This T cell receptor (beta chain) was identified during a study of vaccination effects on CD4 cells after COVID-19. V was pared by 3 bases and J by 0 bases, with 15 bases between. CDR1 is WSHSY and CDR2 is SAAADI in the germline V gene. The CDR3 sequence is 17 residues long. The repertoire was sequenced with immunoSEQ multiplex PCR; TCRdb's copy has only in-frame clones and lacks some. The sample includes under 85,000 clones, around four fifths seen only once; the top ten take more than 0.95%. The sample holds one count of this clone. Its specificity is not known. Sequencing was preceded by expansion of antigen-specific CD4+ T cells with viral peptide pools in the ViraFEST assay. The authors isolated CD4+ T cells after roughly 10 days of culture. Each participant was given two doses of one vaccine (BNT162b2 or mRNA-1273). Wells each received under 2.5 million PBMC, cultured with about 10 IU/ml IL-2 and roughly 9.4 ug/ml peptides.

This TCR was recovered from a human donor who received a COVID-19 vaccine. The specimen comprised CD4+ T cells from PBMCs cultured with HCoV-OC43 spike peptides, sampled after COVID-19 vaccination. Subset given: HCoV-OC43 spike overlapping peptide pool stimulation. The chain links TRBV10-2 to TRBJ1-3; the D gene is possibly TRBD1 (6 bases). In DNA form, the CDR3 reads TGCGCCAGCAGTGACGGCAGGGGATCCGGCTCTGGAAACACCATATATTTT. This sequence encodes CASSDGRGSGSGNTIYF.